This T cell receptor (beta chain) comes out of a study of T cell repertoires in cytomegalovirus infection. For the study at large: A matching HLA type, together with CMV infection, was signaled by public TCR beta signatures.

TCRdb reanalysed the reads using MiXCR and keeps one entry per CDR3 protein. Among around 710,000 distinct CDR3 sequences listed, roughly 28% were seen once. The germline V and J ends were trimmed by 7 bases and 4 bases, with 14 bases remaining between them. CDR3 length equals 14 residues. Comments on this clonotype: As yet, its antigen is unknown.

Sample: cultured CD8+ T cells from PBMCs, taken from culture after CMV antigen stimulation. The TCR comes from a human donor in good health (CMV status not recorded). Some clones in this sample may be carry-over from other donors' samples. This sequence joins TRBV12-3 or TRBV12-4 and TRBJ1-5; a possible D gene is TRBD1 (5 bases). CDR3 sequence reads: CASTLGARNQPQHF. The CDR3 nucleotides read TGTGCCAGCACCCTAGGGGCGCGGAATCAGCCCCAGCATTTT.